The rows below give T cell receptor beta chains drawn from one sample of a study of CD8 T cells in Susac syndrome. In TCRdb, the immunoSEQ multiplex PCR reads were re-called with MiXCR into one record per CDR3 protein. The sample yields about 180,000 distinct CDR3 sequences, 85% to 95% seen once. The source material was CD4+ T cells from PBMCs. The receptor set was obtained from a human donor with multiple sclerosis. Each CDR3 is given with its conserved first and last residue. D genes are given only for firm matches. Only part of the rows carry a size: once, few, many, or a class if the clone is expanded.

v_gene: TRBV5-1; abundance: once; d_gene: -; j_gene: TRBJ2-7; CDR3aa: CASSFPGTEYEQYF; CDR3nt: TGCGCCAGCAGCTTTCCCGGGACTGAATACGAGCAGTACTTC
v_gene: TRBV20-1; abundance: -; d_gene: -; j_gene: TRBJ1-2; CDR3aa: CSAAPRGDYYGYTF; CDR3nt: TGCAGTGCTGCCCCCCGAGGGGATTACTATGGCTACACCTTC
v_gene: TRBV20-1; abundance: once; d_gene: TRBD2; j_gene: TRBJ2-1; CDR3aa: CSASHSGGAYNEQFF; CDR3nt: TGCAGTGCTAGCCATAGCGGGGGGGCTTACAATGAGCAGTTCTTC
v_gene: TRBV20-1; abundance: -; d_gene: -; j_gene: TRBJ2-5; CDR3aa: CSAQVTWNRGGETQYF; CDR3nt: TGCAGTGCCCAAGTAACGTGGAACAGGGGAGGGGAGACCCAGTACTTC
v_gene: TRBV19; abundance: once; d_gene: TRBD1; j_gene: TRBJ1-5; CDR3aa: CASSYRGGNQPQHF; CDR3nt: TGTGCCAGTAGTTACAGGGGTGGGAATCAGCCCCAGCATTTT
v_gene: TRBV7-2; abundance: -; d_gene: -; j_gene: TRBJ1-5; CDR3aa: CASSPQTNQPQHF; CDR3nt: TGTGCCAGCAGCCCTCAGACCAATCAGCCCCAGCATTTT
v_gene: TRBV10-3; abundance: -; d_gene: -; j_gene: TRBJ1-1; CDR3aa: CAISESNLRVLGGTEAFF; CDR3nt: TGTGCCATCAGTGAGTCGAATTTACGGGTGCTTGGTGGCACTGAAGCTTTCTTT
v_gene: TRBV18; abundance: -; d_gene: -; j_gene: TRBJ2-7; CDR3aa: CASSPKSGPPYF; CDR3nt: TGTGCCAGCTCACCCAAATCCGGGCCACCGTACTTC
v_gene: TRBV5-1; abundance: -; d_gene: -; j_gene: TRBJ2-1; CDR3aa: CASSGRDRSSYNEQFF; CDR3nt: TGCGCCAGCAGCGGACGGGACCGGAGCTCCTACAATGAGCAGTTCTTC
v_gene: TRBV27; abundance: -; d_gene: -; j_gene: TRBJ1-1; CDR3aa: CASSMREGNTEAFF; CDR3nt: TGTGCCAGCAGTATGAGGGAGGGGAACACTGAAGCTTTCTTT
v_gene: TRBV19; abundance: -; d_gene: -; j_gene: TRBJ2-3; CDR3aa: CASSNIRVTDTQYF; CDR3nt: TGTGCCAGTAGTAACATCAGGGTTACAGATACGCAGTATTTT
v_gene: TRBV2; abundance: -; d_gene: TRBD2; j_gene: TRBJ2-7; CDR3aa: CASSEVTSATYEQYF; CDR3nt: TGTGCCAGCAGTGAGGTGACTAGCGCTACCTACGAGCAGTACTTC
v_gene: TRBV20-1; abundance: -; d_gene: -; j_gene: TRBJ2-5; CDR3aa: CSALDFQYQETQYF; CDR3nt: TGCAGTGCTTTGGACTTCCAGTACCAAGAGACCCAGTACTTC
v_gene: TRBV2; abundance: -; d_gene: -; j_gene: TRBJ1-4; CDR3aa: CASGAENEKLFF; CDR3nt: TGTGCCAGCGGGGCAGAGAATGAAAAACTGTTTTTT
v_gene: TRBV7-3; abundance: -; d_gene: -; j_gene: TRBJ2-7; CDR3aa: CASSLRPQGLNEQYF; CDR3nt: TGTGCCAGCAGCTTACGACCTCAGGGGTTGAACGAGCAGTACTTC
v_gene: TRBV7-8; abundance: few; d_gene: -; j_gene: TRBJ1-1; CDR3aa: CASIRGLAGEAFF; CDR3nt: TGTGCCAGCATCAGAGGGTTGGCAGGTGAAGCTTTCTTT
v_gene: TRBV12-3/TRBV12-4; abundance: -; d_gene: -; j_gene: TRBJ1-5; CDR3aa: CASSFGDQPQHF; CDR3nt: TGTGCCAGCAGTTTTGGTGATCAGCCCCAGCATTTT
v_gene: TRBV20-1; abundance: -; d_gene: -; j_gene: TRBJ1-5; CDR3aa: CSARVQVGNQPQHF; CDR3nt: TGCAGTGCTAGAGTTCAAGTGGGCAATCAGCCCCAGCATTTT
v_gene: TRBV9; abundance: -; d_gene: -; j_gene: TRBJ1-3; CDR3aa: CASSPRGEYSGNTIYF; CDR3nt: TGTGCCAGCAGCCCGAGGGGAGAGTACTCTGGAAACACCATATATTTT
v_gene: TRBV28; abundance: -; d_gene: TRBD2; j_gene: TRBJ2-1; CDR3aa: CASSGRGGSIAEQFF; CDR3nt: TGTGCCAGCAGTGGCCGGGGCGGGAGTATCGCTGAGCAGTTCTTC
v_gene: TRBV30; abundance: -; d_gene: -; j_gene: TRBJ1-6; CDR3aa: CAWSVTDYNSPLHF; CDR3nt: TGTGCCTGGAGTGTGACAGACTATAATTCACCCCTCCACTTT
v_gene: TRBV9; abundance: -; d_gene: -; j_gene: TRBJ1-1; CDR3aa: CASSGQVRNTEAFF; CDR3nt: TGTGCCAGCAGCGGACAGGTTAGGAACACTGAAGCTTTCTTT
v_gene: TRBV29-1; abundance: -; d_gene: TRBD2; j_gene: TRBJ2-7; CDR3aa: CSVEQRSTSGSIREQYF; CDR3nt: TGCAGCGTTGAACAGCGCTCGACTAGCGGGAGTATACGCGAGCAGTACTTC
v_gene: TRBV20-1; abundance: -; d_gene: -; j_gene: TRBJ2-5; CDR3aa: CSAGGLLETQYF; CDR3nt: TGCAGTGCCGGCGGACTTCTAGAGACCCAGTACTTC
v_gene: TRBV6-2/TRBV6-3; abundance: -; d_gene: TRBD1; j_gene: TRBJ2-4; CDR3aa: CASSYEVIGGSAKNIQYF; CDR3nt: TGTGCCAGCAGTTACGAAGTGATAGGGGGCTCAGCCAAAAACATTCAGTACTTC
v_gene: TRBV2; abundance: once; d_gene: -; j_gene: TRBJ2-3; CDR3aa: CASSRLPLMADTQYF; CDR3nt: TGTGCCAGCAGTAGGCTTCCGTTAATGGCAGATACGCAGTATTTT
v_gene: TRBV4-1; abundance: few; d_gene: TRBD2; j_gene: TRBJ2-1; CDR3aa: CASSHTGTSGYNEQFF; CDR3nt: TGCGCCAGCAGCCACACCGGGACTAGCGGCTACAATGAGCAGTTCTTC
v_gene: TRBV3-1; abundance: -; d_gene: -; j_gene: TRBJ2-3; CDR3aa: CASSYRLGDTQYF; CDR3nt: TGTGCCAGCAGCTATAGACTCGGAGATACGCAGTATTTT
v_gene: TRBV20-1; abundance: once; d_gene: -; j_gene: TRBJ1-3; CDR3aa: CSAGYRERNTIYF; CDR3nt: TGCAGTGCTGGCTACAGGGAAAGAAACACCATATATTTT
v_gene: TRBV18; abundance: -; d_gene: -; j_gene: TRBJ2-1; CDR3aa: CASSPSQGNEQFF; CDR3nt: TGTGCCAGCTCCCCGTCACAGGGTAATGAGCAGTTCTTC
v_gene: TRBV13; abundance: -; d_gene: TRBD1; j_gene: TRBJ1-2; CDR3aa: CASSRGQGVRGYTF; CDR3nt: TGTGCCAGCAGCCGGGGACAGGGGGTCAGAGGCTACACCTTC
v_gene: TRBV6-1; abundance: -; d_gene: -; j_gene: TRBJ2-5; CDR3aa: CASSLRLHGVGKTQYF; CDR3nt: TGTGCCAGCAGTCTTCGGCTGCACGGGGTCGGGAAGACCCAGTACTTC
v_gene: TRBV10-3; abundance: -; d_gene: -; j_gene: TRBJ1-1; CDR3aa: CAIRGDMNTEAFF; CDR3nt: TGTGCCATCAGGGGCGACATGAACACTGAAGCTTTCTTT
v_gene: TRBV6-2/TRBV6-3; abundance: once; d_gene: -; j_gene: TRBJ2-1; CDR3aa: CASRQGLRYNEQFF; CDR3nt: TGTGCCAGCAGACAGGGTCTACGATACAATGAGCAGTTCTTC
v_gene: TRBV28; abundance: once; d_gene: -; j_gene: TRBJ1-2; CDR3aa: CASTGGSFGYTF; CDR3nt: TGTGCCAGCACCGGGGGTTCCTTTGGCTACACCTTC
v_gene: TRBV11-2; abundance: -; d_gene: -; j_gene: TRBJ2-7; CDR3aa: CASSLVFQTSSYEQYF; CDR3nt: TGTGCCAGCAGCTTAGTGTTCCAGACAAGCTCCTACGAGCAGTACTTC
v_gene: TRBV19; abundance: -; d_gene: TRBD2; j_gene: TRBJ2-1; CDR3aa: CASSGLAISYNEQFF; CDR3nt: TGTGCCAGTAGTGGACTAGCGATTTCCTACAATGAGCAGTTCTTC
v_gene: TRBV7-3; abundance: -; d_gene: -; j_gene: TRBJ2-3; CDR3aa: CASRAQLESDTQYF; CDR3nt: TGTGCCAGCAGGGCGCAGTTAGAGTCAGATACGCAGTATTTT
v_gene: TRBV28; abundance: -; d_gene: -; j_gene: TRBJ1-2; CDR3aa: CASSRLGGYTF; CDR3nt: TGTGCCAGCAGTCGACTGGGGGGCTACACCTTC
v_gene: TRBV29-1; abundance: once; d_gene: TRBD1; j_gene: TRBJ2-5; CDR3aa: CSGGGQSQETQYF; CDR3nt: TGCAGCGGAGGGGGACAGTCACAAGAGACCCAGTACTTC
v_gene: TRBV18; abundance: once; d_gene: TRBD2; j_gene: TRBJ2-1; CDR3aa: CASSPGFGGGRYNEQFF; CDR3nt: TGTGCCAGCTCACCAGGCTTTGGCGGGGGGCGGTACAATGAGCAGTTCTTC
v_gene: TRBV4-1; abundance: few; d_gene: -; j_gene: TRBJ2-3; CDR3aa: CASRGEGTDTQYF; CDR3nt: TGCGCCAGCAGGGGCGAGGGCACAGATACGCAGTATTTT
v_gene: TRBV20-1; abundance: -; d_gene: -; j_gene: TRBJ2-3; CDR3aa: CSAPKGTSTDTQYF; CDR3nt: TGCAGTGCCCCGAAGGGGACTAGCACAGATACGCAGTATTTT
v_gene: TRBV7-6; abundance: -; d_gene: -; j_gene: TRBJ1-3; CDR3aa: CASTPRERSGNTIYF; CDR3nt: TGTGCCAGCACCCCGCGCGAGCGCTCTGGAAACACCATATATTTT